A selection of T cell receptor beta chains follows, all from one sample in a study of cytomegalovirus exposure and HLA in healthy donors. TCRdb's table, derived via immunoSEQ multiplex PCR, lists solely in-frame clones and lacks some. This sample carries about 130,000 clones, 70% to 85% of them seen once, and the ten largest clones take 1.5% to 2%. Source material: PBMCs. Every receptor here comes from a boy younger than 18 in good health and CMV-seronegative. Each CDR3 is given with its conserved first and last residue. A D gene is named only where the DNA matches it firmly. A clone size is listed for some rows: how often the clone was seen (once, few, many), or a class if it is expanded.

cdr3_nt cdr3_aa d_call clone_size j_call v_call
TGTGCCAGCAGCTTTAGCGCCGGACAGACCTACGAGCAGTACTTC CASSFSAGQTYEQYF - - TRBJ2-7 TRBV7-2
TGTGCCAGCAGTGCTACTACCGGGACAGGGGAGGTGTCCCAAGAGACCCAGTACTTC CASSATTGTGEVSQETQYF TRBD1 - TRBJ2-5 TRBV2
TGTGCCAGCAGCTTAGATGGGGAGGGCATTCTGTTTTTTACCGGGGAGCTGTTTTTT CASSLDGEGILFFTGELFF TRBD2 - TRBJ2-2 TRBV11-3
TGTGCCAGCAGCTTGGGTGTAGGCCAGGGTGATCAGCCCCAGCATTTT CASSLGVGQGDQPQHF - few TRBJ1-5 TRBV5-6
TGTGCCAGCAGCTTAAGGTCCGGGGCCGGGGAGCTGTTTTTT CASSLRSGAGELFF - - TRBJ2-2 TRBV11-2
TGTGCCACCCAGGACAGGGGAAAAGTAGCAGATACGCAGTATTTT CATQDRGKVADTQYF TRBD1 - TRBJ2-3 TRBV19
TGTGCCAGCAGCCTCGAGACCCAGTACTTC CASSLETQYF - once TRBJ2-5 TRBV7-9
TGTGCCATCAGGGTTTCTAGGACAGGGCCCCACGAGCAGTACTTC CAIRVSRTGPHEQYF TRBD1 - TRBJ2-7 TRBV10-3
TGCAGCGTTGTTATTCCGGACACCGGGGAGCTGTTTTTT CSVVIPDTGELFF - - TRBJ2-2 TRBV29-1
TGTGCCACCCGACCCCGAGGGACAGACACAGATACGCAGTATTTT CATRPRGTDTDTQYF TRBD1 - TRBJ2-3 TRBV15
TGTGCCAGCAGCTTATCTCAGTCCTACGAGCAGTACTTC CASSLSQSYEQYF - - TRBJ2-7 TRBV7-2
TGTGCCAGCACCTCAACCGTGGGACAGGCTAATGAAAAACTGTTTTTT CASTSTVGQANEKLFF TRBD1 - TRBJ1-4 TRBV7-9
TGTGCCAGCATCGCCGAGTACCAAGAGACCCAGTACTTC CASIAEYQETQYF - - TRBJ2-5 TRBV7-9
TGTGCCAGCAGTCGAGGACTTGCGCAAGAGACCCAGTACTTC CASSRGLAQETQYF - - TRBJ2-5 TRBV6-1
TGTGCCAGCAGCTCCGTTCCCCCCGACAGGATGAACACTGAAGCTTTCTTT CASSSVPPDRMNTEAFF - - TRBJ1-1 TRBV12-1
TGTGCCAGCAGTGAAAAACCGGGACTACGCACAGATACGCAGTATTTT CASSEKPGLRTDTQYF TRBD2 - TRBJ2-3 TRBV6-1
TGCGCCAGCAGCACCGAAGGAGCGGTCGGGGAGCTGTTTTTT CASSTEGAVGELFF - - TRBJ2-2 TRBV5-1
TGTGCCAGCAGCAAAGAGACAGGGGAGGGTGCGGGAGGGCCCTACAATGAGCAGTTCTTC CASSKETGEGAGGPYNEQFF - - TRBJ2-1 TRBV21-1
TGCAGCGTTATTGGCGGGTCGGGGGAGACCCAGTACTTC CSVIGGSGETQYF - - TRBJ2-5 TRBV29-1
TGCGCCAGCAGCCAAGGATTAGCCTACAATGAGCAGTTCTTC CASSQGLAYNEQFF - - TRBJ2-1 TRBV4-3
TGTGCCAGCAGGGCGGGTGACCATCAGCCCCAGCATTTT CASRAGDHQPQHF - - TRBJ1-5 TRBV11-2
TGCGCCAGCAGCCAAGGAGGAGGGACTAGCGGTACCGATGAGCAGTTCTTC CASSQGGGTSGTDEQFF TRBD2 - TRBJ2-1 TRBV4-3
TGTGCCAGCAGCCCGAGGGACAACCCCACTTCACCCCTCCACTTT CASSPRDNPTSPLHF - - TRBJ1-6 TRBV7-2
TGTGCCAGCAGCACCCTGACAGGGGGCTACACTGAAGCTTTCTTT CASSTLTGGYTEAFF TRBD1 once TRBJ1-1 TRBV9
TGTGCCAGCAGCTTGGGACAGGGGTTGGACTATGGCTACACCTTC CASSLGQGLDYGYTF TRBD1 - TRBJ1-2 TRBV5-6
TGTGCCTGGAGTGTATCTAACAGGGGAATGGGCGCTGAAGCTTTCTTT CAWSVSNRGMGAEAFF TRBD1 - TRBJ1-1 TRBV30
TGTGCCAGCAGTACTAGCTCCGAGCAGTACTTC CASSTSSEQYF - - TRBJ2-7 TRBV6-5